This TCR beta chain was documented in a study of OX40 agonist ivuxolimab in advanced cancers. Regarding the complete study: Ivuxolimab, which targeted the costimulatory receptor OX40 (CD134), was an agonistic, fully human IgG2 monoclonal antibody. Of the roughly 54 dose-escalation patients, hepatocellular carcinoma was present in about 20, melanoma in roughly 15, renal cell carcinoma in 9 and head and neck cancer in 9. The monotherapy dose-escalation portion (N ≈ 50 patients) of the phase I ivuxolimab trial is reported in the paper. Partial responses occurred in three dose-escalation patients: two with cutaneous melanoma and one with hepatocellular carcinoma. The point of sequencing TCRbeta in the periphery was to test whether ivuxolimab changed TCR sequence diversity and drove clonal T-cell expansion. Patients were allowed to have had prior anti-PD-1, anti-PD-L1 or anti-CTLA-4 therapy, and around two fifths of the dose-escalation patients had been treated with checkpoint inhibitors. In the dose-escalation cohort, approximately 82% of patients were male, and the mean age was roughly 60 years with a range of roughly 20 to 79. Intravenous ivuxolimab was administered to patients every 2 weeks at six dose levels: 0.01, 0.1, 0.3, 1.5, 3 and 10 mg/kg.

The junction carries 18 bases between V and J, which are trimmed by 7 bases and 3 bases respectively. Its CDR3 holds 14 amino acids, cysteine through phenylalanine. The entry retains the CDR3 DNA only, 42 bases that are in frame from base 1. Per the germline V gene, SQVTM is the CDR1 and ANQGSEA is the CDR2. Of note for this clone: Its antigen is not yet known. No base-level quality is on record; no much larger clone is a single base apart.

To sequence the TCRbeta CDR3 region, genomic DNA was isolated from the sorted cells. TCRbeta CDR3 regions were sequenced using the immunoSEQ Assay. TCRdb stores this immuneACCESS table with in-frame sequences only. Part of the clones is absent; in the studies checked, under half of the shortfall reflects unresolved V genes, and no reason is known for the rest. This sample lists roughly 67,000 clones; around 93% were detected once. Of the sample, around an eighth falls within the top ten clones. Patients with autoimmune disease history or receiving systemic immunosuppression were excluded from the trial. Peripheral blood for TCR sequencing was collected from all dose cohorts at baseline, on cycle 4 day 1, and on cycle 7 day 1. The samples were drawn from a first-in-human, open-label, multicenter phase I dose-escalation trial of ivuxolimab. Adults with locally advanced or metastatic melanoma, renal cell, hepatocellular, or head and neck squamous cell carcinoma were enrolled in the trial. CD4+ and CD8+ T cells were sorted separately from peripheral blood before TCR sequencing.

General findings and caveats noted by the study authors: Low levels of normalized T-cell clonal expansion were also seen in some patients who did not respond. Partial responders in the 0.1-3.0 mg/kg groups had among the lowest normalized peripheral clonal expansion, especially among CD8+ T cells. On average, CD8+ T cells showed more expanded clones than CD4+ T cells after ivuxolimab. The antigen specificity of the peripheral T cells that underwent clonal expansion was not determined. At doses of 0.1 to 3.0 mg/kg, clonal expansion of both CD4+ and CD8+ T cells in blood was seen between baseline and week 6.

The chain joins TRBV29-1 to TRBJ1-1; the D gene is perhaps TRBD1, from 6 matching bases. The receptor was derived from an adult with an advanced solid tumor such as melanoma, head and neck, liver or kidney cancer. The specimen was CD4+ or CD8+ T cells sorted from blood, collected in a trial of the OX40 agonist ivuxolimab. The bases are TGCAGCGCACCCCGAGGGGGGGCGGACACTGAAGCTTTCTTT. Its product reads: CSAPRGGADTEAFF.